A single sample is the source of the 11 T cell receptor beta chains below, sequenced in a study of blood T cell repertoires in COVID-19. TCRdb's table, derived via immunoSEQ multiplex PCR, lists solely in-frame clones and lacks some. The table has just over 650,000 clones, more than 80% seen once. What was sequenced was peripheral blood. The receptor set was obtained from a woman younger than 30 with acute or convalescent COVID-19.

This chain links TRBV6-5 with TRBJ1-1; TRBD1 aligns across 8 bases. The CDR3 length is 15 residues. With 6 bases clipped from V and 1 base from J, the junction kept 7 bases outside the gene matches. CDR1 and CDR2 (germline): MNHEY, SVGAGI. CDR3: CASRGQGISNTEAFF. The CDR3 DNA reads TGTGCCAGCAGAGGACAGGGTATTTCGAACACTGAAGCTTTCTTT.

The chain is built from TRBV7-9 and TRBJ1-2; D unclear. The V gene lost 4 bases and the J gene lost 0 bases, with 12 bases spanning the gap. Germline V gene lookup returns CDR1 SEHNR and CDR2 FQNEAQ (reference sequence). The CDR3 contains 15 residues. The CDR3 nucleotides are TGTGCCAGCAGCTCCCCCACAGTAACTAACTATGGCTACACCTTC. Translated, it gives CASSSPTVTNYGYTF.

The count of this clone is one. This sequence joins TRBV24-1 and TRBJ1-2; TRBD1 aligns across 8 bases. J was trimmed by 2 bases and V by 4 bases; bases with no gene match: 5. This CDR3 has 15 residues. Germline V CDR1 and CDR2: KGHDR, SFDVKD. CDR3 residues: CATSETGTGNYGYTF. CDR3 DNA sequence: TGTGCCACCAGTGAGACCGGGACAGGCAACTATGGCTACACCTTC.

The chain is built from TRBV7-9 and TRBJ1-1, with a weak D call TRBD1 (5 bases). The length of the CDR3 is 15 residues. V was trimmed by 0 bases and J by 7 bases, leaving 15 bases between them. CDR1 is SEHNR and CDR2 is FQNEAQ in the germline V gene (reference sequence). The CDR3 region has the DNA TGTGCCAGCAGCTTAGCGCTTAGTCGGGGGAATGAAGCTTTCTTT. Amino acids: CASSLALSRGNEAFF.

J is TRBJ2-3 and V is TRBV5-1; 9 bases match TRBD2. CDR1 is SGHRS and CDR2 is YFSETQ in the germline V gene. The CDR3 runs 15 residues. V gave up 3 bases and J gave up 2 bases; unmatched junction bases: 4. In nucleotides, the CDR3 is TGCGCCAGCAGCTCCAGCGGGGGGAACACAGATACGCAGTATTTT. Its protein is CASSSSGGNTDTQYF.

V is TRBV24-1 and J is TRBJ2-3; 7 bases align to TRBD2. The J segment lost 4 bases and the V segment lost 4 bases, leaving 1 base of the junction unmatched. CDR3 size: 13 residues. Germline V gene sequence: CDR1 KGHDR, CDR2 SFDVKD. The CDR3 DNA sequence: TGTGCCACCAGTGAGGCGGGGGCAGATACGCAGTATTTT. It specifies CATSEAGADTQYF.

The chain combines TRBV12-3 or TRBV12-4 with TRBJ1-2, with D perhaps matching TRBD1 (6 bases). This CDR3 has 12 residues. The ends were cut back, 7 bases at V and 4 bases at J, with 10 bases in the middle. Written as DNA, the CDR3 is TGTGCCAGCACCCTGGGGGCCTATGGCTACACCTTC. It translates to CASTLGAYGYTF.

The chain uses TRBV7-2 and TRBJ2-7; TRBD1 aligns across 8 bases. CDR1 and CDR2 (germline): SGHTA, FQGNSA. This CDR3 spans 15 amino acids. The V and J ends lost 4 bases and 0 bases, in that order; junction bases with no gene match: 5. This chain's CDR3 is CASSSMTGASYEQYF. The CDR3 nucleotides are TGTGCCAGCAGCTCAATGACAGGGGCCTCCTACGAGCAGTACTTC.

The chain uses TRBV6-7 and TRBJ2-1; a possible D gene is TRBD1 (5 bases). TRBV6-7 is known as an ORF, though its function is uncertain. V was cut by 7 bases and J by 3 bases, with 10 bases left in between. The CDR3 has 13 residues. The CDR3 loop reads CASNGQSYNEQFF. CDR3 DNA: TGTGCCAGCAACGGACAAAGCTACAATGAGCAGTTCTTC.

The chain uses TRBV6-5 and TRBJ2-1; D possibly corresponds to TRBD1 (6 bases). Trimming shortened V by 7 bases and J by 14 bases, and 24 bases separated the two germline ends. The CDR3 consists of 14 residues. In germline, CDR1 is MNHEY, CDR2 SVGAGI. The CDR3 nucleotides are TGTGCCAGCACCAAATTAGGGGGACAAATAAGTAAGTTCTTC. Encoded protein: CASTKLGGQISKFF.

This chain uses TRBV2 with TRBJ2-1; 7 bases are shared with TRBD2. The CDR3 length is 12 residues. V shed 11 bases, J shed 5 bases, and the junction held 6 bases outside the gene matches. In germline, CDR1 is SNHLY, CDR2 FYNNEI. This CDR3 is CAGESGNNEQFF. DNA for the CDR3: TGTGCCGGGGAGAGCGGGAACAATGAGCAGTTCTTC.